These T cell receptor beta chains were read from a single sample in a study of blood T cells in healthy people across ages. TCRdb re-called the 5' RACE reads with MiXCR, one entry per CDR3 protein. The repertoire holds around 870,000 distinct CDR3 sequences, around 28% seen once, with roughly a sixth in the top ten. Specimen: blood. These receptors were taken from an elderly woman in good health. Both conserved end residues are part of each CDR3. A D gene is named only where the DNA matches it firmly. Expanded clones get a size class; other rows say once, few or many, or leave the size out.

V gene: TRBV7-2
clone size: many
J gene: TRBJ1-2
D gene: -
CDR3 protein: CASSAAEGYGYTF
CDR3 DNA: TGTGCCAGCAGCGCGGCCGAGGGGTATGGCTACACCTTC

V gene: TRBV6-6
clone size: -
J gene: TRBJ2-1
D gene: -
CDR3 protein: CASIKKGGRDEQFF
CDR3 DNA: TGTGCCAGCATAAAAAAGGGGGGGAGGGATGAGCAGTTCTTC

V gene: TRBV3-1
clone size: -
J gene: TRBJ1-2
D gene: -
CDR3 protein: CASSLWKDGISHGYTF
CDR3 DNA: TGTGCCAGCAGCCTCTGGAAAGACGGAATCTCACATGGCTACACCTTC

V gene: TRBV5-1
clone size: many
J gene: TRBJ2-3
D gene: TRBD2
CDR3 protein: CASSPQGTSLDTQYF
CDR3 DNA: TGCGCCAGCAGCCCCCAAGGGACTAGCTTAGATACGCAGTATTTT

V gene: TRBV20-1
clone size: -
J gene: TRBJ2-7
D gene: -
CDR3 protein: CSAKAVSTQENQYF
CDR3 DNA: TGCAGTGCTAAAGCGGTGTCAACACAAGAGAACCAGTACTTC

V gene: TRBV4-2
clone size: many
J gene: TRBJ1-5
D gene: -
CDR3 protein: CASSPSNPNQPQHF
CDR3 DNA: TGTGCCAGCAGCCCGTCGAACCCCAATCAGCCCCAGCATTTT

V gene: TRBV6-2/TRBV6-3
clone size: many
J gene: TRBJ2-1
D gene: -
CDR3 protein: CASKESTYNEQFF
CDR3 DNA: TGTGCCAGCAAAGAAAGCACCTACAATGAGCAGTTCTTC

V gene: TRBV20-1
clone size: few
J gene: TRBJ1-5
D gene: -
CDR3 protein: CSAADGNQPQHF
CDR3 DNA: TGCAGTGCTGCAGACGGAAATCAGCCCCAGCATTTT

V gene: TRBV10-3
clone size: many
J gene: TRBJ1-2
D gene: -
CDR3 protein: CAIGYAPGYTF
CDR3 DNA: TGTGCCATCGGGTACGCTCCCGGCTACACCTTC

V gene: TRBV2
clone size: -
J gene: TRBJ2-3
D gene: -
CDR3 protein: CASGSQGGGTDTQYF
CDR3 DNA: TGTGCCAGCGGTAGCCAGGGGGGCGGCACAGATACGCAGTATTTT

V gene: TRBV7-2
clone size: many
J gene: TRBJ2-5
D gene: -
CDR3 protein: CASSLQQGARETQYF
CDR3 DNA: TGTGCCAGCAGCTTACAACAGGGTGCCAGGGAGACCCAGTACTTC

V gene: TRBV12-3/TRBV12-4
clone size: -
J gene: TRBJ2-3
D gene: TRBD2
CDR3 protein: CASNRAVGLDAQYF
CDR3 DNA: TGTGCCAGCAATCGAGCGGTGGGACTAGATGCGCAGTATTTT

V gene: TRBV29-1
clone size: many
J gene: TRBJ1-1
D gene: TRBD1
CDR3 protein: CSVGQGVDSEAFF
CDR3 DNA: TGCAGCGTTGGTCAGGGGGTGGATAGTGAAGCTTTCTTT

V gene: TRBV20-1
clone size: -
J gene: TRBJ2-2
D gene: TRBD2
CDR3 protein: CSGTSGGKNTGELFF
CDR3 DNA: TGCAGTGGGACTAGCGGGGGGAAAAACACCGGGGAGCTGTTTTTT

V gene: TRBV14
clone size: many
J gene: TRBJ2-3
D gene: -
CDR3 protein: CASSRGLVGTDTQYF
CDR3 DNA: TGTGCCAGCAGCCGCGGGCTAGTCGGGACAGATACGCAGTATTTT

V gene: TRBV11-2
clone size: -
J gene: TRBJ2-3
D gene: TRBD2
CDR3 protein: CASSLGTRQFIDTQYF
CDR3 DNA: TGTGCCAGCAGCTTAGGGACTAGACAATTCATTGATACGCAGTATTTT

V gene: TRBV2
clone size: many
J gene: TRBJ2-3
D gene: -
CDR3 protein: CASTRTTDTQYF
CDR3 DNA: TGTGCCAGCACAAGGACCACAGATACGCAGTATTTT

V gene: TRBV2
clone size: many
J gene: TRBJ2-3
D gene: -
CDR3 protein: CASSDGRPTDTQYF
CDR3 DNA: TGTGCCAGCAGTGACGGACGCCCCACAGATACGCAGTATTTT

V gene: TRBV6-2/TRBV6-3
clone size: many
J gene: TRBJ2-5
D gene: TRBD2
CDR3 protein: CAARASGGYQETQYF
CDR3 DNA: TGTGCCGCCAGAGCTAGCGGGGGATACCAAGAGACCCAGTACTTC

V gene: TRBV6-5
clone size: many
J gene: TRBJ2-1
D gene: -
CDR3 protein: CASSYSSTGNEQFF
CDR3 DNA: TGTGCCAGCAGTTACTCTTCGACAGGCAATGAGCAGTTCTTC

V gene: TRBV6-4
clone size: -
J gene: TRBJ1-1
D gene: TRBD1
CDR3 protein: CASRATGGGSAFF
CDR3 DNA: TGTGCCAGCAGAGCCACAGGGGGAGGCTCGGCTTTCTTT

V gene: TRBV6-1
clone size: -
J gene: TRBJ2-2
D gene: TRBD2
CDR3 protein: CASSEGTSGTGELFF
CDR3 DNA: TGTGCCAGCAGTGAAGGAACTAGCGGGACTGGGGAGCTGTTTTTT

V gene: TRBV20-1
clone size: many
J gene: TRBJ1-5
D gene: -
CDR3 protein: CSAREDGYLYQPQHF
CDR3 DNA: TGCAGTGCTAGAGAGGATGGGTATTTATATCAGCCCCAGCATTTT

V gene: TRBV29-1
clone size: many
J gene: TRBJ1-2
D gene: -
CDR3 protein: CSVDRQGGVVLPPYTF
CDR3 DNA: TGCAGCGTTGATCGCCAGGGCGGGGTTGTTCTTCCTCCATACACCTTC

V gene: TRBV2
clone size: -
J gene: TRBJ2-3
D gene: -
CDR3 protein: CASRPLPQSTDTQYF
CDR3 DNA: TGTGCCAGCAGACCGCTACCCCAATCCACAGATACGCAGTATTTT

V gene: TRBV6-6
clone size: -
J gene: TRBJ2-4
D gene: -
CDR3 protein: CASSQVGWRNIQYF
CDR3 DNA: TGTGCCAGCTCCCAGGTCGGATGGAGGAACATTCAGTACTTC

V gene: TRBV7-9
clone size: -
J gene: TRBJ1-3
D gene: -
CDR3 protein: CASSSKGHGNTIYF
CDR3 DNA: TGTGCCAGCAGCTCTAAGGGCCACGGAAACACCATATATTTT

V gene: TRBV5-1
clone size: few
J gene: TRBJ2-5
D gene: -
CDR3 protein: CASSLRGASYNEQYF
CDR3 DNA: TGCGCCAGCAGCTTGAGGGGGGCGTCGTACAATGAGCAGTACTTC

V gene: TRBV2
clone size: -
J gene: TRBJ1-4
D gene: -
CDR3 protein: CVSSSGGPNEKLFF
CDR3 DNA: TGTGTCAGCAGTTCCGGGGGCCCCAATGAAAAACTGTTTTTT

V gene: TRBV6-2/TRBV6-3
clone size: many
J gene: TRBJ2-1
D gene: -
CDR3 protein: CASRPGPHYNEQFF
CDR3 DNA: TGTGCCAGCAGGCCGGGACCACACTACAATGAGCAGTTCTTC

V gene: TRBV12-3/TRBV12-4
clone size: -
J gene: TRBJ1-4
D gene: TRBD1
CDR3 protein: CASSFSGGTEKLFF
CDR3 DNA: TGTGCCAGCAGTTTTTCAGGGGGCACGGAAAAACTGTTTTTT

V gene: TRBV6-5
clone size: many
J gene: TRBJ2-5
D gene: -
CDR3 protein: CASSPGRSETQYF
CDR3 DNA: TGTGCCAGCAGCCCCGGACGGTCAGAGACCCAGTACTTC

V gene: TRBV20-1
clone size: -
J gene: TRBJ2-1
D gene: TRBD2
CDR3 protein: CSALRGGRNEQFF
CDR3 DNA: TGCAGTGCCCTCCGGGGGGGCCGGAATGAGCAGTTCTTC

V gene: TRBV11-2
clone size: -
J gene: TRBJ2-7
D gene: -
CDR3 protein: CASSPLARGGQGLAAYEQYF
CDR3 DNA: TGTGCCAGCAGCCCACTGGCGAGGGGCGGACAGGGACTAGCCGCCTACGAGCAGTACTTC

V gene: TRBV7-2
clone size: few
J gene: TRBJ2-2
D gene: TRBD2
CDR3 protein: CASSLPSGGGTGELFF
CDR3 DNA: TGTGCCAGCAGCTTACCTAGCGGGGGGGGGACCGGGGAGCTGTTTTTT

V gene: TRBV3-1
clone size: -
J gene: TRBJ1-2
D gene: TRBD1
CDR3 protein: CASSFRQGQKTDYGYTF
CDR3 DNA: TGTGCCAGCAGCTTTCGACAGGGACAAAAGACGGACTATGGCTACACCTTC

V gene: TRBV3-1
clone size: few
J gene: TRBJ1-1
D gene: -
CDR3 protein: CASSPLGRAKNGEAFF
CDR3 DNA: TGTGCCAGCAGCCCCTTGGGCAGGGCTAAGAACGGTGAAGCTTTCTTT

V gene: TRBV12-3/TRBV12-4
clone size: -
J gene: TRBJ2-5
D gene: -
CDR3 protein: CASIDGLQETQYF
CDR3 DNA: TGTGCCAGCATCGACGGGCTCCAAGAGACCCAGTACTTC

V gene: TRBV2
clone size: few
J gene: TRBJ1-4
D gene: -
CDR3 protein: CASSEQPNEKLFF
CDR3 DNA: TGTGCCAGCAGTGAGCAGCCTAATGAAAAACTGTTTTTT

V gene: TRBV12-3/TRBV12-4
clone size: -
J gene: TRBJ2-7
D gene: -
CDR3 protein: CASSSGSGYEQYF
CDR3 DNA: TGTGCCAGCAGCTCCGGATCTGGGTACGAGCAGTACTTC

V gene: TRBV7-2
clone size: few
J gene: TRBJ2-7
D gene: -
CDR3 protein: CASSLRGGQSLYYNEQYF
CDR3 DNA: TGTGCCAGCAGCTTAAGGGGGGGACAGTCACTTTACTACAATGAGCAGTACTTC

V gene: TRBV4-2
clone size: few
J gene: TRBJ1-6
D gene: -
CDR3 protein: CASSQERYSYNSPLHF
CDR3 DNA: TGTGCCAGCAGCCAAGAAAGGTACTCCTATAATTCACCCCTCCACTTT

V gene: TRBV9
clone size: few
J gene: TRBJ1-2
D gene: TRBD1
CDR3 protein: CASSATDRAYGYTF
CDR3 DNA: TGTGCCAGCAGCGCGACGGACAGGGCCTATGGCTACACCTTC